The sequence of this T cell receptor (beta chain) was determined in a study of regulatory T cells in long-lasting Graves disease. On this clonotype: Just one base apart from a much larger clone, this may be a read error.

The authors built TCR beta libraries using iRepertoire HTBI primers and Arm-PCR of CDR3 regions. One entry per CDR3 protein, called by TCRdb with MiXCR from the multiplex PCR reads. This sample has 530,000 or so distinct CDR3 sequences, with approximately 16% found just once. The ends lost 6 bases at V and 8 bases at J; junction bases unmatched: 7. CDR1 and CDR2 from the germline V gene are ENHRY and SYGVKD. This CDR3 spans 12 amino acids. The time point here: newly diagnosed GD, antithyroid drugs for less than 3 months. PBMCs provided the RNA from which the TCR library was made. Graves' disease diagnosis followed American Thyroid Association guidelines. These data were also filed under a second study, of T cells in Graves' hyperthyroidism and ophthalmopathy. That source adds: Hyperthyroidism of Graves' type that showed no ophthalmopathy progression within 18 months was stable.

This chain connects TRBV10-3 to TRBJ2-7, with TRBD1 matching 7 bases. This receptor was identified in a man aged 18 to 30 with Graves disease. Sequencing used peripheral blood mononuclear cells (PBMCs), obtained at new diagnosis, from a patient treated with antithyroid drugs. The CDR3 region has the DNA TGTGCCATCAGACGACAGGGTGCCAAGCAGTACTTC. Protein product: CAIRRQGAKQYF.